The T cell receptor beta chain described here comes from a study of response to subunit inactivated influenza vaccine. Study-wide findings and caveats: Each seasonal flu vaccination may recruit only limited new T cells, authors suggested.

This clonotype was counted a few times. Its antigen remains unknown. One entry per CDR3 protein, called by TCRdb with MiXCR from the RT-PCR reads. The sample has about 700,000 distinct CDR3 sequences, 14% seen once. Germline CDR1 and CDR2: SQVTM and ANQGSEA. The CDR3 consists of 14 residues. J lost 5 bases, V lost 3 bases, and 10 bases had no gene match. The chain recombines TRBV29-1 with TRBJ2-7, with 7 nucleotides matching TRBD2. This receptor was taken from a man in his forties or fifties who received an inactivated influenza vaccine. The input for sequencing was PBMCs from blood, taken around 15 days before vaccination. The CDR3 bases are TGCAGCGTTGATGGGGGAGGGCGCTTCGACGAGCAGTACTTC. Translated, it gives CSVDGGGRFDEQYF.